Sequencing of this T cell receptor beta chain was carried out in a study of early T cells in non-severe SARS-CoV-2 infection (dated by TCRdb to the early 2020s). Background for the entire study: Because TCR sequencing was done on bulk RNA from unsorted whole blood, the alpha and beta chains could not be paired. On the study overall, not on this receptor specifically: Matching against VDJdb was skewed toward anti-spike CD8 responses, likely underestimated virus-specific expansions, and missed private and CD4 specificities.

As concerns this clonotype: This clone's antigen is unknown. Qualities for individual bases were not recorded, and no much larger clone is one base off.

The library was made by 5' RACE. TCRdb names NextSeq 500 as the instrument used. Unique molecular identifiers were attached to individual cDNA molecules in the TCR library protocol so that sequencing error and PCR bias could be corrected. TCR alpha and beta chains were both sequenced, and the abundances of alpha and beta sequences in each sample were closely correlated with each other. In the source study's methods: V gene, J gene and CDR3 annotation of TCR sequences was performed with Decombinator V4. Expanded TCRs were defined as changing significantly between any two time points under a Poisson model with p below 0.0001. TCR abundances were normalised to the total number of TCRs sequenced per sample and were expressed as counts per million. VDJdb, accessed 1 November 2021, was searched for CMV, EBV and SARS-CoV-2 annotated TCRs, excluding TCRs annotated for multiple antigens. TCRdb reprocessing: public reads trimmed at Q25 with fastp, clones called with MiXCR, in-frame beta chains kept. Rows merge per CDR3 protein into single entries with the most common DNA and genes. For this entry, the V and J calls and clone size follow TCRdb and not the study's own pipeline. The sample table holds 25,000 to 35,000 distinct CDR3 sequences, of which 5% to 7% were seen once. 20% to 25% of the sample belongs to the ten largest clones.

A case-control design nested within a healthcare worker cohort in London, UK, was used, with weekly nasopharyngeal swab PCR tests and blood sampling performed. Healthcare workers were recruited during the week of the UK lockdown, between 23 and 31 March 2020, and followed weekly for up to roughly 15 weeks. This clonotype was obtained from an adult who was a healthcare worker with PCR-confirmed SARS-CoV-2 infection or an uninfected control (not recorded which). Sequencing used whole blood.

The CDR3 has the sequence CASSRRDAGYTF. The nucleotide sequence is TGTGCCAGCAGTCGCCGGGATGCCGGCTACACCTTC. Recombination connected TRBV12-3 or TRBV12-4 to TRBJ1-2, with the D gene uncertain. Counted from cysteine to phenylalanine, this CDR3 has 12 amino acids. The retained sequence is limited to the CDR3, 36 bases, with the frame set at the first base. V is pared back by 5 bases and J by 8 bases, with 12 bases lying between the germline termini.